These T cell receptor beta chains were read from a single sample in a study of blood T cell repertoires in COVID-19. Repertoires were generated with immunoSEQ multiplex PCR, while TCRdb's copy carries only in-frame clones and drops some. The data show around 220,000 clones, approximately 81% seen once. Source material: peripheral blood. The source of these receptors is a man aged 30-40 years with active or convalescent COVID-19. Each CDR3 is given with its conserved first and last residue. The D gene is left open where the match is weak. The size field is filled for only some rows; it gives once, few, many or a size class.

v_call	d_call	clone_size	j_call	cdr3_nt	cdr3_aa
TRBV3-1/TRBV3-2	NA	NA	TRBJ1-6	TGTGCCAGCGCCGGGAGCTCCTATAATTCACCCCTCCACTTT	CASAGSSYNSPLHF
TRBV28	TRBD2	NA	TRBJ2-1	TGTGCCAGCAGTTTCCCAGGAGCGGGGGGGTACAATGAGCAGTTCTTC	CASSFPGAGGYNEQFF
TRBV5-1	NA	few	TRBJ1-2	TGCGCCAGCAGCTTGGGGTCAGGGGAGGGCTACACCTTC	CASSLGSGEGYTF
TRBV27	NA	few	TRBJ2-7	TGTGCCAGCAGTTTATCGAACGGTCCCGTAATGTACGAGCAGTACTTC	CASSLSNGPVMYEQYF
TRBV19	NA	NA	TRBJ2-7	TGTGCCAGTAGTATGGGAGACCTCTACGAGCAGTACTTC	CASSMGDLYEQYF
TRBV19	NA	NA	TRBJ2-1	TGTGCCAGTAGTAAGCAGGAGGGGGCCAATGAGCAGTTCTTC	CASSKQEGANEQFF
TRBV10-3	NA	once	TRBJ2-7	TGTGCCATCAGTGGAACAGGGATATCCATCTACGAGCAGTACTTC	CAISGTGISIYEQYF
TRBV2	NA	once	TRBJ1-4	TGTGCCAGCAGTGAGGGGGGTCCAAGACTGTTTTTT	CASSEGGPRLFF
TRBV29-1	NA	NA	TRBJ2-5	TGCAGCGCCCACTTCGTCGGGACCCAGTACTTC	CSAHFVGTQYF
TRBV19	NA	few	TRBJ1-5	TGTGCCAGTAGATATCCCTCTTGTTACAATCAGCCCCAGCATTTT	CASRYPSCYNQPQHF
TRBV2	TRBD1	NA	TRBJ1-5	TGTGCCAGCACCGCGGACAGGGCGATCAATCAGCCCCAGCATTTT	CASTADRAINQPQHF
TRBV7-2	TRBD1	NA	TRBJ2-7	TGTGCCAGCAGCCCACAGGGGGCCCGAATGGCGGGAGAGCAGTACTTC	CASSPQGARMAGEQYF
TRBV19	NA	NA	TRBJ1-2	TGTGCCAGCAGTACCGGGGTTGAAAACTATGGCTACACCTTC	CASSTGVENYGYTF
TRBV7-9	NA	NA	TRBJ1-2	TGTGCCAGCCGCCAGGTTAGCGAGGGCTACACCTTC	CASRQVSEGYTF
TRBV9	NA	NA	TRBJ2-7	TGTGCCAGCAGCGTAAGCGGTAGCGGTCTCTCCTACGAGCAGTACTTC	CASSVSGSGLSYEQYF
TRBV28	NA	NA	TRBJ2-4	TGTGCCAGTAGGGGGAGCAAAAACATTCAGTACTTC	CASRGSKNIQYF
TRBV6-6	TRBD2	NA	TRBJ2-7	TGTGCCAGCAGAGCGGGAGTAGTCTACGAGCAGTACTTC	CASRAGVVYEQYF
TRBV9	NA	NA	TRBJ1-1	TGTGCCAGCAGCGTAGTGACAGGAACGAACACTGAAGCTTTCTTT	CASSVVTGTNTEAFF
TRBV11-2	NA	NA	TRBJ2-1	TGTGCCAGCAGCGCACCGGGGACAAATTTGAAACAGTTCTTC	CASSAPGTNLKQFF
TRBV27	NA	NA	TRBJ1-2	TGTGCCAGCAGTTTATACTCACAGCGGGTCTTCTATGGCTACACCTTC	CASSLYSQRVFYGYTF
TRBV12-3/TRBV12-4	NA	NA	TRBJ2-7	TGTGCCAGTAGCGTGGGGGGAGGAGAGCAGTACTTC	CASSVGGGEQYF
TRBV6-2/TRBV6-3	NA	NA	TRBJ1-2	TGTGCCAGCAGTCCAGCGGGGCCAAGGAATGGCTACACCTTC	CASSPAGPRNGYTF
TRBV4-2	NA	NA	TRBJ1-2	TGTGCCAGCAGCGAGGGAGGGGGGGACTATGGCTACACCTTC	CASSEGGGDYGYTF
TRBV5-4	TRBD1	NA	TRBJ2-5	TGTGCCAGCAGCTTCCTACCGGGACAGCAAGAGACCCAGTACTTC	CASSFLPGQQETQYF
TRBV30	TRBD1	few	TRBJ1-4	TGTGCCTGGAGTGAGCTAGGACAGGGAGATGAAAAACTGTTTTTT	CAWSELGQGDEKLFF
TRBV5-4	NA	NA	TRBJ1-1	TGTGCCAGCAGCAACAGGAACACTGAAGCTTTCTTT	CASSNRNTEAFF
TRBV28	NA	once	TRBJ2-7	TGTGCCAGCAGTTTCTGGAGGGAAGTCAGCTACGAGCAGTACTTC	CASSFWREVSYEQYF
TRBV2	NA	NA	TRBJ2-1	TGTGCCAGCAGTGAAAACATGCTCTCCCTGTACAATGAGCAGTTCTTC	CASSENMLSLYNEQFF